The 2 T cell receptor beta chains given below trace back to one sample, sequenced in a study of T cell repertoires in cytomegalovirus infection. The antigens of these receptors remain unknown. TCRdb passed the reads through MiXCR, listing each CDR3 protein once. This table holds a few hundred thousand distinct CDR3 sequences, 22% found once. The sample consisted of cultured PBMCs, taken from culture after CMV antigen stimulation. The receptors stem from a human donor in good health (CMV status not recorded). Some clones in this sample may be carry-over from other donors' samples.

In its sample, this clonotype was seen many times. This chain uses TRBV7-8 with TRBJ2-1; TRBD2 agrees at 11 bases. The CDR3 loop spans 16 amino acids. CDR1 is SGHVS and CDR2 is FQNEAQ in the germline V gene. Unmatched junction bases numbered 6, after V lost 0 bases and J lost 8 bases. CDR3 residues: CASSLALAGGNDEQFF. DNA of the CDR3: TGTGCCAGCAGCTTAGCCCTAGCGGGAGGTAATGATGAGCAGTTCTTC.

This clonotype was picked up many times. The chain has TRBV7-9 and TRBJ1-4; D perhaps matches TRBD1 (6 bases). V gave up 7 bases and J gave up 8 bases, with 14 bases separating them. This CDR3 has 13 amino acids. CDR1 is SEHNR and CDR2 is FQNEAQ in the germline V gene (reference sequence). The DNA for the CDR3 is TGTGCCAGCAACCAGGGGTTTGGGGAAAAACTGTTTTTT. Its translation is CASNQGFGEKLFF.